This is a list of T cell receptor beta chains from one sample in a study of shared clonotypes between healthy human individuals. Clones were sequenced by immunoSEQ multiplex PCR, and TCRdb holds only the in-frame ones, with some missing. The sample lists roughly 2.6 million clones; approximately 92% were seen once. The sample consisted of naive CD4+ T cells sorted from blood. Receptors originate from a young man in good health. The conserved cysteine and the conserved F or W are not part of the CDR3 here. A D gene is named only where the DNA matches it firmly.

d_gene,j_gene,v_gene,CDR3aa
NA,TRBJ2-1,TRBV9,ASSVSGNEQF
TRBD2,TRBJ2-3,TRBV19,ASHPASGINTQY
NA,TRBJ2-2,TRBV28,ASRQQANTGELF
TRBD1,TRBJ2-5,TRBV6-6,ASSYSIQGARETQY
NA,TRBJ1-5,TRBV25-1,ASRDRGPQH
NA,TRBJ2-1,TRBV10-3,AISRDYNEQF
NA,TRBJ1-5,TRBV4-1,ASSQEGGGNSQPQH
NA,TRBJ2-7,TRBV7-2,ASSLASGSYEQY
TRBD1,TRBJ2-6,TRBV5-4,ASSRGQGSSGANVLT
NA,TRBJ1-5,TRBV28,ASTTEGLGNQPQH
NA,TRBJ1-3,TRBV6-5,ASSPRTGHTIY
NA,TRBJ2-2,TRBV27,ASSLFPGELF
NA,TRBJ2-1,TRBV18,ASSRDRNEQF
NA,TRBJ1-2,TRBV10-3,AISEDPGRDNYGYT
TRBD1,TRBJ1-3,TRBV19,ASSTAGQGADTIY
NA,TRBJ2-3,TRBV4-2,ASSQETHTDTQY
NA,TRBJ2-7,TRBV5-3,ARSFIGILYEQY
TRBD2,TRBJ2-1,TRBV5-1,ASSLGSAGGYNEQF
NA,TRBJ1-5,TRBV27,ASSLDLYSNQPQH
NA,TRBJ1-2,TRBV20-1,SARQGDGYT
NA,TRBJ2-5,TRBV19,ASSLQGGETQY
TRBD1,TRBJ2-7,TRBV15,ATSRSGTGGTRGYEQY
NA,TRBJ1-2,TRBV28,ASSSTHPEGWDGYT
NA,TRBJ2-3,TRBV15,ATSRGSPGTQY